This passage covers 10 T cell receptor beta chains from one sample sequenced in a study of PD-L1 blockade in urothelial cancer. Profiled with immunoSEQ multiplex PCR; TCRdb holds only in-frame clones, not every one. This table holds about 38,000 clones, 65% to 90% found once. Time point described: peripheral blood 6 weeks after treatment start. Specimen: PBMCs, collected around atezolizumab (anti-PD-L1) treatment. These TCRs come from a man aged 60 to 75 with urothelial cancer.

V gene TRBV9 combines with J gene TRBJ2-5; unclear D gene. The length of the CDR3 is 14 residues. CDR1 and CDR2 from the germline V gene are SGDLS and YYNGEE. V lost 0 bases, J lost 3 bases, and 9 bases lay in between. For the CDR3, the DNA is TGTGCCAGCAGCGTAGAGCCCCTAAAAGAGACCCAGTACTTC. Amino acids: CASSVEPLKETQYF.

CDR3 DNA: TGTGCCAGCAGTTCCAACCCCCCGCGATATCAGCCCCAGCATTTT. This gives the protein CASSSNPPRYQPQHF. This chain joins TRBV6-5 and TRBJ1-5; no clear D gene. Deletions cut 4 bases from V and 5 bases from J, with 15 bases between. The CDR3 totals 15 residues. CDR1 MNHEY and CDR2 SVGAGI come from the germline V gene.

The rearrangement joins TRBV2 to TRBJ2-5, with 8 bases that match TRBD2. The CDR3 spans 15 residues. Per germline, CDR1 SNHLY and CDR2 FYNNEI. V lost 1 base, J lost 7 bases, and 8 bases stayed unmatched. As DNA, the CDR3 is TGTGCCAGCAGTGAAGAGGGTAGCGGGGTAGGGACCCAGTACTTC. This translates into CASSEEGSGVGTQYF.

This clone has just a few counts. The rearrangement uses TRBV18 and TRBJ1-5; 7 nucleotides line up with TRBD1. V was pared by 2 bases and J by 6 bases, with 7 bases of the junction left unmatched. Germline CDR1 reads KGHSH; CDR2 reads LQKENI. This CDR3 spans 15 amino acids. For the CDR3, the DNA is TGTGCCAGCTCACCATCAGGGGGATCTACTCAGCCCCAGCATTTT. Protein product: CASSPSGGSTQPQHF.

This clone was picked up a small number of times. J is TRBJ2-2 and V is TRBV9; possible D gene TRBD1, 6 bases. V was trimmed by 0 bases and J by 5 bases, leaving 11 bases between them. The CDR3 loop spans 15 amino acids. Germline assignment: CDR1 SGDLS and CDR2 YYNGEE. The CDR3 spells CASSVGGGRTGELFF. The CDR3 region has the DNA TGTGCCAGCAGCGTAGGTGGGGGCCGGACCGGGGAGCTGTTTTTT.

The genes are TRBV19 and TRBJ2-1; 11 bases are a match to TRBD2. This CDR3 has 18 residues. Losses at the gene ends were 7 bases for V and 0 bases for J; bases not matched to a gene: 11. The germline V gene has CDR1 LNHDA and CDR2 SQIVND (reference sequence). CDR3 residues: CASKPGLAASGSYNEQFF. In nucleotides, the CDR3 is TGTGCCAGTAAACCGGGACTAGCGGCCTCCGGCTCCTACAATGAGCAGTTCTTC.

The chain uses TRBV7-3 and TRBJ1-1, with D possibly TRBD1 on 6 matching bases. The CDR3 contains 14 residues. Trimming removed 7 bases from V and 5 bases from J, with 17 bases in between. CDR1 is SGHTA and CDR2 is FQGTGA in the germline V gene. The CDR3 nucleotides read TGTGCCAGCAACACAGGGATTTCGGGGACTGAAGCTTTCTTT. It is translated as CASNTGISGTEAFF.

The chain joins TRBV5-1 to TRBJ2-1; tentatively, D is TRBD2 (7 bases). Germline assignment: CDR1 SGHRS and CDR2 YFSETQ. CDR3 length: 17 amino acids. V lost 4 bases, J lost 0 bases, and 17 bases lay in between. CDR3 amino acids: CASSPGVGGSSYNEQFF. For the CDR3, the DNA is TGCGCCAGCAGCCCAGGGGTGGGCGGGAGCTCCTACAATGAGCAGTTCTTC.

V and J are TRBV30 and TRBJ1-5, with 8 bases identical to TRBD1. J gave up 5 bases and V 4 bases, and 10 bases lay outside the gene matches. CDR3 length equals 15 residues. Germline lookup yields CDR1 GTSNPN and CDR2 SVGIG (reference sequence). CDR3 nucleotide sequence: TGTGCCTGGACCCCCTCCGGCAGGGGGCATCAGCCCCAGCATTTT. Its protein product is CAWTPSGRGHQPQHF.

CDR3 amino acids: CASSPTAVTDTQYF. CDR3 DNA sequence: TGTGCCAGCAGCCCAACGGCGGTGACAGATACGCAGTATTTT. This chain joins TRBV11-2 and TRBJ2-3; D is unresolved. The CDR3 has 14 amino acids. Trimming removed 5 bases at V and 3 bases at J, with 12 bases between. Germline values: CDR1 SGHAT, CDR2 FQNNGV.